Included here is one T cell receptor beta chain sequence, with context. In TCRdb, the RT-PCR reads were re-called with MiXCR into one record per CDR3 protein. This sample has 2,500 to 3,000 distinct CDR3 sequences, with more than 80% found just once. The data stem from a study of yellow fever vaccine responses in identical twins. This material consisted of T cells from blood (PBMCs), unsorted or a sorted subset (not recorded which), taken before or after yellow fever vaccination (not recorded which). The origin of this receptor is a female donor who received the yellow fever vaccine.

This CDR3 reads CARRSGVAGELFF. The DNA of the CDR3 is TGTGCCAGAAGATCAGGGGTGGCAGGGGAGCTGTTTTTT. The chain couples TRBV12-3 or TRBV12-4 to TRBJ2-2; D perhaps matches TRBD1 (6 bases). This CDR3 is 13 amino acids long. V lost 9 bases and J lost 8, with 16 bases in between.